This T cell receptor (beta chain) is drawn from a study of T cell changes during pregnancy in multiple sclerosis. TCRdb's copy holds only in-frame clones and misses some; the assay was immunoSEQ multiplex PCR. The sample has about 100,000 clones, about 90% seen once. The CDR3 is 13 amino acids. The germline V and J ends were trimmed by 3 bases and 5 bases, with 10 bases remaining between them. Germline loops: CDR1 SGHVS, CDR2 FQNEAQ. This clonotype was sampled from a female donor with multiple sclerosis, enrolled in a pregnancy study. The sequencing used peripheral blood, collected after pregnancy. The chain recombines TRBV7-8 with TRBJ1-1, with D perhaps matching TRBD1 (5 bases). The CDR3 protein is CASSLPRGTEAFF. CDR3 coding DNA: TGTGCCAGCAGCTTGCCAAGGGGAACTGAAGCTTTCTTT.